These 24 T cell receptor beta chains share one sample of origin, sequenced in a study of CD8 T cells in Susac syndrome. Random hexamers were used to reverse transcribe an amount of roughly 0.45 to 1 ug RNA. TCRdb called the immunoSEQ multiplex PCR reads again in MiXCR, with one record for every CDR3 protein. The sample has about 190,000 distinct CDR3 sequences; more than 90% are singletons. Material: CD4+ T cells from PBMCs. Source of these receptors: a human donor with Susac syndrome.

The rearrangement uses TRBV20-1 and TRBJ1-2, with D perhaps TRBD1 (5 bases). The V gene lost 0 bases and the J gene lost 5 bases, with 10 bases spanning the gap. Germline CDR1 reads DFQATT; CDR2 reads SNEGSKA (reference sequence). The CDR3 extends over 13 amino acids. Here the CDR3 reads CSARDRAIYGYTF. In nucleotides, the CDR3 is TGCAGTGCTAGAGACAGGGCCATTTATGGCTACACCTTC.

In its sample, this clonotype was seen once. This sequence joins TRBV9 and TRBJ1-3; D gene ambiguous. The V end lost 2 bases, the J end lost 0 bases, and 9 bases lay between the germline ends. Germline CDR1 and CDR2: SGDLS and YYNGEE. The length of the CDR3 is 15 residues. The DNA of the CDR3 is TGTGCCAGCAGCGTCGAGGAAAGCTCTGGAAACACCATATATTTT. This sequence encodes CASSVEESSGNTIYF.

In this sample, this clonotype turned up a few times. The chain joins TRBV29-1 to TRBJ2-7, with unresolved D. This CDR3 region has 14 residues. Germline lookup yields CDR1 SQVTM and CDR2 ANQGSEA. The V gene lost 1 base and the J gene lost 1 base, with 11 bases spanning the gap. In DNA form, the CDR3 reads TGCAGCGTTGAAGTTGGTGCAGGTTCCTACGAGCAGTACTTC. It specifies CSVEVGAGSYEQYF.

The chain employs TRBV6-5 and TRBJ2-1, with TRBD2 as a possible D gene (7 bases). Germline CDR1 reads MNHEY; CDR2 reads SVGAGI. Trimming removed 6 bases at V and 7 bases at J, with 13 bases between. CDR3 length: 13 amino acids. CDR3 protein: CASRGGVLNEQFF. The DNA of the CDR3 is TGTGCCAGCAGAGGGGGGGTACTTAATGAGCAGTTCTTC.

The CDR3 bases are TGTGCCAGCAGTTCCCGACAGGGCTCCTATAATTCACCCCTCCACTTT. Translated: CASSSRQGSYNSPLHF. The V gene is TRBV12-3 or TRBV12-4, the J gene TRBJ1-6; TRBD1 agrees at 7 bases. V was pared by 4 bases and J by 0 bases, with 3 bases of the junction left unmatched. CDR3 size: 16 residues.

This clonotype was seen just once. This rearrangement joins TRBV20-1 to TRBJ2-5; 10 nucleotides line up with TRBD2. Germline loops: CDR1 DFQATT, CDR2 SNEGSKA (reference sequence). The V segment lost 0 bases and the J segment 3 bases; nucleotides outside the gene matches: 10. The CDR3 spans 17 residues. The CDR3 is CSARDLLLAGPKETQYF. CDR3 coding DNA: TGCAGTGCTAGAGATCTTTTACTAGCGGGGCCCAAAGAGACCCAGTACTTC.

The CDR3 DNA follows: TGTGCCAGCAGTAGGTCAGGGTCGCCTGGAAACACCATATATTTT. It codes for CASSRSGSPGNTIYF. The chain links TRBV4-2 to TRBJ1-3; D perhaps matches TRBD1 (5 bases). Trimming cost V 6 bases and J 2 bases, with 14 bases left between them. The CDR3 has 15 amino acids. Germline loops: CDR1 LGHNA, CDR2 YNFKEQ.

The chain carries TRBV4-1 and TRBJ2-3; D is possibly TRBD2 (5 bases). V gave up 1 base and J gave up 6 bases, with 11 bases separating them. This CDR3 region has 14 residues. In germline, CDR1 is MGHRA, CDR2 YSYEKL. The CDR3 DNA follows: TGCGCCAGCAGCCAAGGAACGGGATTGGATACGCAGTATTTT. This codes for CASSQGTGLDTQYF.

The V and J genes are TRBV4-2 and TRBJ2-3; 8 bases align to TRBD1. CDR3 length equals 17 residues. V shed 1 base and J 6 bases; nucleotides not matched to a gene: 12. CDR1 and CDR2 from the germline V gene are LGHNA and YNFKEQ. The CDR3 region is CASSQGTGTTGLDTQYF. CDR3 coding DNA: TGTGCCAGCAGCCAAGGGACAGGGACGACAGGCCTGGATACGCAGTATTTT.

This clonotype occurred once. The CDR3 nucleotides read TGCAGCGTCGTAGGGTTCGCCTACAATGAGCAGTTCTTC. Its translation: CSVVGFAYNEQFF. This chain links TRBV29-1 with TRBJ2-1, with unresolved D. Deletions cut 6 bases from V and 2 bases from J, with 11 bases between. CDR1 and CDR2 from the germline V gene are SQVTM and ANQGSEA. The CDR3 covers 13 residues.

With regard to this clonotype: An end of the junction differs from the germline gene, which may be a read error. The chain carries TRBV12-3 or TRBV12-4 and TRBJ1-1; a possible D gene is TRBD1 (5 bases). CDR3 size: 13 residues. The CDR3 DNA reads TGTGCCAGCAGTTTCGGGGGGAACGCTGAAGCTTTCTTT. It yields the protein CASSFGGNAEAFF.

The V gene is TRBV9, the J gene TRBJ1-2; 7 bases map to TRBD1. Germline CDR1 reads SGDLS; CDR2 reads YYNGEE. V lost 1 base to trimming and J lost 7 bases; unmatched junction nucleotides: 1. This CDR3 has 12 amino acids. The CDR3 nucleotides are TGTGCCAGCAGCGTATGGACAGGTGGCTACACCTTC. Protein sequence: CASSVWTGGYTF.

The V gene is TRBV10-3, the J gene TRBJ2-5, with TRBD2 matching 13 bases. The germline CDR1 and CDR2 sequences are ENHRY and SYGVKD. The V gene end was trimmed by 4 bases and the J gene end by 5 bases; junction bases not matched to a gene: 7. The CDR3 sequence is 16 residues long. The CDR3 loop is CAISVLAGGSSETQYF. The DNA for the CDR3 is TGTGCCATCAGTGTACTAGCGGGGGGGTCTAGTGAGACCCAGTACTTC.

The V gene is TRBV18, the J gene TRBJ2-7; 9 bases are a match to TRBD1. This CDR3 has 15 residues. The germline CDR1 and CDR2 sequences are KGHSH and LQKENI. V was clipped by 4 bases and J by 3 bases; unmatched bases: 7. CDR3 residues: CASSRRDRAGYEQYF. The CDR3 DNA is TGTGCCAGCTCACGGCGGGACAGGGCGGGCTACGAGCAGTACTTC.

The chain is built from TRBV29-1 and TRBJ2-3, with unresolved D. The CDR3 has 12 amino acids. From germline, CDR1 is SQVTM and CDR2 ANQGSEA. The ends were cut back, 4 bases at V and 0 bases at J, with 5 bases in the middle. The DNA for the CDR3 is TGCAGCGTTGGCCCAAGCACAGATACGCAGTATTTT. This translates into CSVGPSTDTQYF.

The DNA for the CDR3 is TGCAGCGTTGGGGAGGGACGGGCCTACGAGCAGTACTTC. It specifies CSVGEGRAYEQYF. This chain connects TRBV29-1 to TRBJ2-7; 7 nucleotides agree with TRBD2. Unmatched junction bases numbered 5, after V lost 4 bases and J lost 2 bases. The CDR3 runs 13 residues. The V gene's germline CDR1 is SQVTM and CDR2 ANQGSEA.

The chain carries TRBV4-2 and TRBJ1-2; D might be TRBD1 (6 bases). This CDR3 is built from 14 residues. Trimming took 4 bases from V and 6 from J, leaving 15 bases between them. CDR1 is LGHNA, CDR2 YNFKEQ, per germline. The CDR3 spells CASSRSLDRNGYTF. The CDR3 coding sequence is TGTGCCAGCAGCCGATCCCTGGACAGAAATGGCTACACCTTC.

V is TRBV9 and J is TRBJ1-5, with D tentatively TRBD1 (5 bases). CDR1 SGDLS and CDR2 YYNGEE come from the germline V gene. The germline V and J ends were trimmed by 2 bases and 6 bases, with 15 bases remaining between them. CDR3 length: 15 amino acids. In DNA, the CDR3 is TGTGCCAGCAGCGTTGGACACTCACCCCCTCAGCCCCAGCATTTT. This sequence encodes CASSVGHSPPQPQHF.

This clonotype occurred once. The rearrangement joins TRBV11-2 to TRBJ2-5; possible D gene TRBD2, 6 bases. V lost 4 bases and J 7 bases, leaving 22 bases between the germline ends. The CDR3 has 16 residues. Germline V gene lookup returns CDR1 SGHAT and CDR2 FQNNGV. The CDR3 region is CASSSGVAATLGTQYF. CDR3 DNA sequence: TGTGCCAGCAGCTCGGGGGTAGCGGCTACACTTGGGACCCAGTACTTC.

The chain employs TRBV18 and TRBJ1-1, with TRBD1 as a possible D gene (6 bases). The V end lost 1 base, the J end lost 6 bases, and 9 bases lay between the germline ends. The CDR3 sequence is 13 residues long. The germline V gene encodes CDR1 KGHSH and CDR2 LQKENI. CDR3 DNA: TGTGCCAGCTCACCACAGGGGGGGGCTGAAGCTTTCTTT. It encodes CASSPQGGAEAFF.

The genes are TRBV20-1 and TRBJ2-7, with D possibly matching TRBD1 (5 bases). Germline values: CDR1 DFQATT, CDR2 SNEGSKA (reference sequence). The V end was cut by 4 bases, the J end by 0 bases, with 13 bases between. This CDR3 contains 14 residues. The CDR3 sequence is CSAKGAMSSYEQYF. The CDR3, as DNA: TGCAGTGCTAAAGGGGCCATGAGCTCCTACGAGCAGTACTTC.

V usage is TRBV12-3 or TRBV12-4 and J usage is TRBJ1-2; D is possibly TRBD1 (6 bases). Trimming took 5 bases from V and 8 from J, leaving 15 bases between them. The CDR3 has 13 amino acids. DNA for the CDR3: TGTGCCAGCAGTGTCTCCGGGGGCGGCGGCTACACCTTC. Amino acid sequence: CASSVSGGGGYTF.

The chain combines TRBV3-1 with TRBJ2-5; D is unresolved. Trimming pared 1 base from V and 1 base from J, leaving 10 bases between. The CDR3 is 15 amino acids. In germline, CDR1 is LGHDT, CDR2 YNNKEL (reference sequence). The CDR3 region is CASSQGTLVQETQYF. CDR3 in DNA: TGTGCCAGCAGCCAAGGAACGTTGGTCCAAGAGACCCAGTACTTC.

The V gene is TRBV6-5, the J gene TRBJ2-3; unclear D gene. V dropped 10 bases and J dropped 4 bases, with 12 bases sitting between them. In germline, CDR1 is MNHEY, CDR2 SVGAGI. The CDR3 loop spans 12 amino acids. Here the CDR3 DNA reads TGTGCCACTCAAAGGGATGCAGATACGCAGTATTTT. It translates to CATQRDADTQYF.